This passage covers 30 T cell receptor beta chains from one sample sequenced in a study of T cell responses to AZD1222 COVID-19 vaccine. The protocol was immunoSEQ multiplex PCR, while the TCRdb copy is restricted to in-frame clones and leaves out a portion. The table has about 75,000 clones, about 87% seen once; the top ten hold 9% to 10%. The source material was peripheral blood, sampled 28 days after the second dose of the MenACWY control vaccine. The receptor set was obtained from an adult who received the MenACWY meningococcal vaccine as a control.

The chain couples TRBV21-1 to TRBJ2-7. TRBV21-1 has pseudogene status. This CDR3 contains 12 residues. The CDR3, as DNA: TGTGCCAGCGCCCGGGGGCCGTACGAGCAGTACTTC. It is translated as CASARGPYEQYF.

The chain uses TRBV7-8 and TRBJ2-1, with D tentatively TRBD2 (6 bases). The germline V gene has CDR1 SGHVS and CDR2 FQNEAQ. This CDR3 is built from 15 residues. V shed 2 bases and J shed 3 bases, with 11 bases lying between them. CDR3 coding DNA: TGTGCCAGCAGCTTAATGGGGGGTTACTACAATGAGCAGTTCTTC. Translation gives CASSLMGGYYNEQFF.

This clone has only one observation. The chain is built from TRBV3-1 (or the pseudogene TRBV3-2) and TRBJ1-1; D is ambiguous. Germline-derived CDR1 and CDR2 are LGHDT and YNNKEL (reference sequence). This CDR3 contains 15 residues. Deletions cut 1 base from V and 1 base from J, with 10 bases between. The CDR3 is CASSQGEWKNTEAFF. The CDR3 DNA reads as TGTGCCAGCAGCCAAGGAGAATGGAAGAACACTGAAGCTTTCTTT.

J is TRBJ1-1 and V is TRBV6-5; possibly TRBD1 for D (5 bases). The V gene lost 2 bases and the J gene lost 2 bases, with 12 bases spanning the gap. CDR1 and CDR2 from the germline V gene are MNHEY and SVGAGI. This CDR3 has 15 amino acids. The CDR3 sequence: CASSYVGGPNTEAFF. In DNA form, the CDR3 reads TGTGCCAGCAGTTACGTGGGGGGTCCAAACACTGAAGCTTTCTTT.

This clone rates as large. The V call is TRBV24-1, the J call TRBJ1-5; D is undetermined. V was clipped by 4 bases and J by 1 base, with 4 bases between them. Germline lookup yields CDR1 KGHDR and CDR2 SFDVKD. This CDR3 is 13 amino acids long. As DNA, the CDR3 is TGTGCCACCAGTGAGGGCAGCAATCAGCCCCAGCATTTT. Its translation: CATSEGSNQPQHF.

V usage is TRBV25-1 and J usage is TRBJ1-3; 8 bases align to TRBD1. J lost 12 bases, V lost 4 bases, and 17 bases had no gene match. This CDR3 comprises 16 residues. Germline CDR1 MGHDK, CDR2 SYGVNS. The CDR3, as DNA: TGTGCCAGCAGTGCCCCCGGGACAGGTCGGGAGAACGGCATATATTTT. It specifies CASSAPGTGRENGIYF.

This clone was detected once. V and J are TRBV12-5 and TRBJ1-1; tentatively, D is TRBD1 (5 bases). Trimming took 1 base from V and 3 from J, leaving 15 bases between them. Per the germline V gene, CDR1 is LGHNT and CDR2 is FRNRAP. The CDR3 sequence is 16 residues long. The CDR3 nucleotides are TGTGCTAGTGGTTTGGGACACCCGGGGGGGGACACTGAAGCTTTCTTT. Protein: CASGLGHPGGDTEAFF.

This chain's CDR3 is CASSIQMNTEAFF. In DNA, the CDR3 is TGTGCCAGTAGTATTCAAATGAACACTGAAGCTTTCTTT. The chain carries TRBV19 and TRBJ1-1; D unresolved. The CDR3 spans 13 residues. Germline CDR1 reads LNHDA; CDR2 reads SQIVND (reference sequence). V was trimmed by 3 bases and J by 0 bases, leaving 5 bases between them. The full variable domain, with the rest looked up from reference TRBV19 and TRBJ1-1, is DGGITQSPKYLFRKEGQNVTLSCEQNLNHDAMYWYRQDPGQGLRLIYYSQIVNDFQKGDIAEGYSVSREKKESFPLTVTSAQKNPTAFYLCASSIQMNTEAFFGQGTRLTVV.

This rearrangement joins TRBV4-3 to TRBJ2-1; either TRBD1 or TRBD2 may fit D (5 bases each). The CDR3 loop spans 16 amino acids. V was pared by 0 bases and J by 1 base, with 10 bases between. CDR1 is LGHNA, CDR2 YSLEER, per germline. The CDR3 DNA is TGCGCCAGCAGCCAAGAGCCCTGGGGGTCCTACAATGAGCAGTTCTTC. Its protein product is CASSQEPWGSYNEQFF.

The chain employs TRBV5-1 and TRBJ1-2, with D perhaps matching TRBD1 (5 bases). The germline gives CDR1 SGHRS, CDR2 YFSETQ. The ends were cut back, 0 bases at V and 8 bases at J, with 8 bases in the middle. The CDR3 spans 12 residues. The CDR3 loop is CASSLEGRGYTF. The DNA of the CDR3 is TGCGCCAGCAGCTTGGAGGGGAGGGGCTACACCTTC.

This sequence joins TRBV6-1 and TRBJ2-1; D call uncertain. Germline CDR1 reads MNHNS; CDR2 reads SASEGT. Trimming took off 1 base at V and 8 bases at J, with 12 bases between the two ends. The CDR3 spans 14 residues. CDR3 amino acids: CASSEGGFGDEQFF. CDR3 DNA: TGTGCCAGCAGTGAAGGGGGTTTTGGCGATGAGCAGTTCTTC.

The chain has TRBV19 and TRBJ1-6; 9 nucleotides agree with TRBD1. With V trimmed by 7 bases and J by 6 bases, 4 bases remained unmatched. CDR1 and CDR2 (germline): LNHDA, SQIVND (reference sequence). This CDR3 has 14 amino acids. The CDR3 is CASTLDRGNSPLHF. The CDR3 DNA sequence: TGTGCCAGTACCTTGGACAGGGGTAATTCACCCCTCCACTTT.

The CDR3: CASRAGMNTEAFF. The CDR3, as DNA: TGTGCCAGCCGAGCAGGGATGAACACTGAAGCTTTCTTT. This sequence joins TRBV2 and TRBJ1-1, with D possibly being TRBD1 (5 bases). Trimming cost V 8 bases and J 0 bases, with 10 bases left between them. CDR1 is SNHLY, CDR2 FYNNEI, per germline. The CDR3 is made up of 13 amino acids.

The chain employs TRBV18 and TRBJ2-7; TRBD1 matches 12 bases. V was clipped by 3 bases and J by 1 base; unmatched bases: 1. Germline CDR1 and CDR2: KGHSH and LQKENI. The CDR3 contains 15 residues. This chain's CDR3 is CASSPGQGASYEQYF. The CDR3, as DNA: TGTGCCAGCTCACCGGGACAGGGGGCTTCCTACGAGCAGTACTTC.

This chain uses TRBV9 with TRBJ2-1; 7 bases are shared with TRBD2. Germline CDR1 is SGDLS and CDR2 is YYNGEE. The CDR3 covers 16 residues. J was trimmed by 5 bases and V by 0 bases; bases with no gene match: 8. CDR3 DNA sequence: TGTGCCAGCAGCGTAGCTGGGGGGGGGAGAAACAATGAGCAGTTCTTC. This sequence encodes CASSVAGGGRNNEQFF.

A note on this clone: A much larger clone differs by one base, so this may be a read error. This sample includes further DNA sequences coding for the same CDR3. V and J are TRBV27 and TRBJ1-5; TRBD1 matches at 8 bases. J gave up 4 bases and V 0 bases, and 2 bases lay outside the gene matches. Germline loops: CDR1 MNHEY, CDR2 SMNVEV (reference sequence). The CDR3 spans 15 residues. The CDR3 is CASSLSGQANQPQHF. The CDR3 region has the DNA TGTGCCAGCAGTTTATCGGGACAGGCAAATCAGCCCCAGCATTTT.

V usage is TRBV7-9 and J usage is TRBJ2-3; D possibly matches TRBD1 or TRBD2 (5 bases each). Trimming took off 5 bases at V and 5 bases at J, with 17 bases between the two ends. CDR1 and CDR2 from the germline V gene are SEHNR and FQNEAQ (reference sequence). The CDR3 is 15 amino acids. The CDR3 DNA follows: TGTGCCAGCAGCCCGTGGGGGTCTGTGGGAGATACGCAGTATTTT. Its protein is CASSPWGSVGDTQYF.

This sequence joins TRBV5-1 and TRBJ2-1, with D unclear. The CDR3 is 15 amino acids. The V gene's germline CDR1 is SGHRS and CDR2 YFSETQ. Trimming removed 4 bases from V and 7 bases from J, with 18 bases in between. CDR3 in DNA: TGCGCCAGCAGCCGCACCACCCCCGGAGCAAATGAGCAGTTCTTC. It specifies CASSRTTPGANEQFF.

The chain links TRBV10-3 to TRBJ1-5; TRBD1 might be the D (6 bases). Trimming took off 2 bases at V and 0 bases at J, with 8 bases between the two ends. This CDR3 comprises 15 residues. Germline CDR1 is ENHRY and CDR2 is SYGVKD. CDR3 protein: CAISETGYSNQPQHF. DNA of the CDR3: TGTGCCATCAGTGAGACAGGGTATAGCAATCAGCCCCAGCATTTT.

J is TRBJ1-5 and V is TRBV19; D not certain. The length of the CDR3 is 14 residues. Between the trimmed V and J ends, which lost 0 bases and 3 bases, there was a span of 6 bases. CDR1 LNHDA and CDR2 SQIVND come from the germline V gene (reference sequence). The CDR3 sequence is CASSIDSLNQPQHF. In nucleotides, the CDR3 is TGTGCCAGTAGTATAGACAGCCTCAATCAGCCCCAGCATTTT.

The chain is built from TRBV14 and TRBJ2-7; D perhaps matches TRBD1 (6 bases). The CDR3 has 15 amino acids. The germline CDR1 and CDR2 sequences are SGHDN and FVKESK. The ends were cut back, 3 bases at V and 0 bases at J, with 12 bases in the middle. CDR3 bases: TGTGCCAGCAGCCATGGACAGCAGAGCTCCTACGAGCAGTACTTC. This sequence encodes CASSHGQQSSYEQYF.

CDR3: CASSVKGAGTEAFF. The DNA of the CDR3 is TGTGCCAGCAGCGTGAAGGGGGCGGGCACTGAAGCTTTCTTT. This chain connects TRBV9 to TRBJ1-1; TRBD1 matches 7 bases. In germline, CDR1 is SGDLS, CDR2 YYNGEE. The CDR3 is 14 residues long. V shed 2 bases, J shed 4 bases, and the junction held 5 bases outside the gene matches. The whole variable domain, remainder taken from reference TRBV9 and TRBJ1-1, is DSGVTQTPKHLITATGQRVTLRCSPRSGDLSVYWYQQSLDQGLQFLIQYYNGEERAKGNILERFSAQQFPDLHSELNLSSLELGDSALYFCASSVKGAGTEAFFGQGTRLTVV.

The CDR3 DNA follows: TGTGCCAGCAGCCAGACTTCCGGGACAATCAATCAGCCCCAGCATTTT. Protein product: CASSQTSGTINQPQHF. V usage is TRBV6-2 or TRBV6-3 and J usage is TRBJ1-5; possible D gene TRBD1, 6 bases. The germline gives CDR1 MNHEY, CDR2 SVGEGT. Trimming took 6 bases from V and 3 from J, leaving 18 bases between them. CDR3 size: 16 residues.

The CDR3 region is CASSLRGLGGAGNYEQYF. CDR3 bases: TGTGCCAGCAGCTTGCGGGGCCTTGGGGGGGCCGGAAACTACGAGCAGTACTTC. The J gene is TRBJ2-7, the V gene TRBV7-2; TRBD2 is a possible D gene (7 bases). Per the germline V gene, CDR1 is SGHTA and CDR2 is FQGNSA. The CDR3 is 18 amino acids. Trimming took 3 bases from V and 3 from J, leaving 24 bases between them.

This clone came up once. The chain carries TRBV18 and TRBJ1-4; D remains ambiguous. This CDR3 has 15 amino acids. The V end lost 0 bases, the J end lost 0 bases, and 5 bases lay between the germline ends. The germline CDR1 and CDR2 sequences are KGHSH and LQKENI. The CDR3 region is CASSPPGATNEKLFF. For the CDR3, the DNA is TGTGCCAGCTCACCACCCGGCGCAACTAATGAAAAACTGTTTTTT.

In its sample, this clone was seen once. The V and J genes are TRBV4-1 and TRBJ2-3; possible D gene TRBD1, 6 bases. This CDR3 has 16 amino acids. V was clipped by 4 bases and J by 6 bases, with 20 bases between them. Germline V lookup: CDR1 MGHRA, CDR2 YSYEKL. The DNA for the CDR3 is TGCGCCAGCAGCCTAAAATTAGGGACGAGGGGGGATACGCAGTATTTT. Translating it yields CASSLKLGTRGDTQYF.

V usage is TRBV7-9 and J usage is TRBJ2-7; 8 nucleotides agree with TRBD2. The CDR3 length is 12 residues. CDR1 and CDR2 from the germline V gene are SEHNR and FQNEAQ (reference sequence). V lost 3 bases and J lost 6; bases outside the gene matches: 1. CDR3 residues: CASSLRGAEQYF. Here the CDR3 DNA reads TGTGCCAGCAGCTTGCGGGGGGCCGAGCAGTACTTC. The whole variable domain, remainder taken from reference TRBV7-9 and TRBJ2-7, is DTGVSQNPRHKITKRGQNVTFRCDPISEHNRLYWYRQTLGQGPEFLTYFQNEAQLEKSRLLSDRFSAERPKGSFSTLEIQRTEQGDSAMYLCASSLRGAEQYFGPGTRLTVT.

The chain couples TRBV18 to TRBJ2-3, with TRBD2 identical over 9 bases. V dropped 7 bases and J dropped 4; count of bases not matched to a gene: 9. Per the germline V gene, CDR1 is KGHSH and CDR2 is LQKENI. The CDR3 loop spans 15 amino acids. The CDR3 DNA sequence: TGTGCCAGCTTCCCGGGACTAGCTTGGGCAGATACGCAGTATTTT. It codes for CASFPGLAWADTQYF.

The V gene is TRBV2, the J gene TRBJ1-4; D is unclear. Between the trimmed V and J ends, which lost 7 bases and 2 bases, there was a span of 8 bases. Germline V CDR1 and CDR2: SNHLY, FYNNEI. The CDR3 sequence is 13 residues long. CDR3 coding DNA: TGTGCCAGCACGGATAGGACTAATGAAAAACTGTTTTTT. Its protein is CASTDRTNEKLFF.

Only one count was recorded for this clone. The chain has TRBV7-9 and TRBJ2-1; TRBD2 matches at 7 bases. There are 13 residues in the CDR3. CDR1 SEHNR and CDR2 FQNEAQ come from the germline V gene (reference sequence). Losses at the gene ends were 5 bases for V and 5 bases for J; bases not matched to a gene: 3. CDR3 DNA sequence: TGTGCCAGCAGCCGGGAGGCAAACAATGAGCAGTTCTTC. Protein: CASSREANNEQFF.